The 28 T cell receptor beta chains given below trace back to one sample, sequenced in a study of human T cells and chemical hapten exposure. Time point given: healthy volunteer bleed at 6 weeks. Unfractionated whole blood yielded total RNA. In TCRdb, the RACE reads were re-called with MiXCR into one record per CDR3 protein. Of more than 35,000 distinct CDR3 sequences listed, about 3.7% are singletons. The specimen was whole blood. These receptors all come from a human donor in good health. Some clones in this sample may be carry-over from other donors' samples.

This clonotype appeared many times. The gene calls are TRBV28 and TRBJ1-1, with D possibly matching TRBD1 (5 bases). V lost 2 bases, J lost 0 bases, and 10 bases lay in between. The germline gives CDR1 MDHEN, CDR2 SYDVKM. The CDR3 consists of 15 residues. CDR3 in amino acids: CASSLTATVNTEAFF. CDR3 nucleotide sequence: TGTGCCAGCAGTTTAACAGCGACAGTGAACACTGAAGCTTTCTTT. Filled out from reference TRBV28 and TRBJ1-1, the complete variable domain reads DVKVTQSSRYLVKRTGEKVFLECVQDMDHENMFWYRQDPGLGLRLIYFSYDVKMKEKGDIPEGYSVSREKKERFSLILESASTNQTSMYLCASSLTATVNTEAFFGQGTRLTVV.

The V gene is TRBV11-2, the J gene TRBJ1-6; perhaps TRBD1 as D (5 bases). Trimming pared 5 bases from V and 7 bases from J, leaving 15 bases between. CDR3 size: 15 residues. Germline V gene lookup returns CDR1 SGHAT and CDR2 FQNNGV. The CDR3 coding sequence is TGTGCCAGCAGCCCCTCTGGGGGGTTCAATTCACCCCTCCACTTT. It encodes CASSPSGGFNSPLHF. The variable domain in full, with the rest retrieved from reference TRBV11-2 and TRBJ1-6, is EAGVAQSPRYKIIEKRQSVAFWCNPISGHATLYWYQQILGQGPKLLIQFQNNGVVDDSQLPKDRFSAERLKGVDSTLKIQPAKLEDSAVYLCASSPSGGFNSPLHFGNGTRLTVT.

This clonotype was picked up a small number of times. The rearrangement joins TRBV20-1 to TRBJ2-5; either TRBD1 or TRBD2 may supply D (5 bases each). Germline V gene lookup returns CDR1 DFQATT and CDR2 SNEGSKA (reference sequence). The CDR3 extends over 13 amino acids. Trimming shortened V by 0 bases and J by 2 bases, and 7 bases separated the two germline ends. This CDR3 is CSAREGRQETQYF. The CDR3 DNA is TGCAGTGCTAGAGAGGGACGGCAAGAGACCCAGTACTTC.

This clonotype was counted at least ten times. V and J are TRBV20-1 and TRBJ2-7; 9 bases fit TRBD2. This CDR3 has 14 residues. J was trimmed by 5 bases and V by 3 bases; bases with no gene match: 8. Germline CDR1 DFQATT, CDR2 SNEGSKA (reference sequence). CDR3 bases: TGCAGTGCTAGTGGCGGGAGGGCCTCGGACGAGCAGTACTTC. Residues: CSASGGRASDEQYF.

This clonotype was counted at least ten times. The chain couples TRBV20-1 to TRBJ2-2; 11 nucleotides align to TRBD2. V gave up 5 bases and J gave up 3 bases; unmatched junction bases: 5. This CDR3 is 15 amino acids long. Germline CDR1 is DFQATT and CDR2 is SNEGSKA (reference sequence). This CDR3 is CSARGTSGYTGELFF. DNA of the CDR3: TGCAGTGCTCGGGGGACTAGCGGTTACACCGGGGAGCTGTTTTTT.

This clonotype came up many times. The chain uses TRBV28 and TRBJ2-7; D gene ambiguous. Trimming took off 3 bases at V and 5 bases at J, with 11 bases between the two ends. The CDR3 sequence is 13 residues long. In germline, CDR1 is MDHEN, CDR2 SYDVKM. In nucleotides, the CDR3 is TGTGCCAGCAGTTTGGGTGCTATGGACGAGCAGTACTTC. Translated: CASSLGAMDEQYF.

This clonotype was detected ten times or more. This sequence joins TRBV7-9 and TRBJ2-2; 7 bases are shared with TRBD1. V was pared by 3 bases and J by 6 bases, with 4 bases of the junction left unmatched. Germline CDR1 and CDR2: SEHNR and FQNEAQ (reference sequence). CDR3 size: 14 residues. The CDR3 DNA sequence: TGTGCCAGCAGCTTGAGGGACAGCGCCGGGGAGCTGTTTTTT. It codes for CASSLRDSAGELFF.

This clonotype has more than one count but fewer than ten. The V gene is TRBV2, the J gene TRBJ1-6, with 12 bases lining up with TRBD1. The CDR3 length is 16 residues. V trimming: 5 bases; J trimming: 8 bases; junction bases outside the gene matches: 7. Germline V lookup: CDR1 SNHLY, CDR2 FYNNEI. The CDR3 protein is CASSTGTGGRHSPLHF. The CDR3 DNA is TGTGCCAGCAGTACCGGGACAGGGGGCCGTCATTCACCCCTCCACTTT.

The rearrangement joins TRBV20-1 to TRBJ1-6; maybe TRBD1 (6 bases). Germline-derived CDR1 and CDR2 are DFQATT and SNEGSKA (reference sequence). V shed 5 bases and J shed 9 bases, with 20 bases lying between them. This CDR3 is built from 15 residues. The DNA of the CDR3 is TGCAGTGCTTCCCCTGAGACAGGCTCCCGTTCACCCCTCCACTTT. Translating it yields CSASPETGSRSPLHF.

In regard to this clonotype: Germline and junction disagree at one end, which may indicate a read error. In DNA form, the CDR3 reads TGTGCCAGCGGTTTATCGTGGGGAGGCGAGACCCAGTACTTC. Amino acid sequence: CASGLSWGGETQYF. The V and J genes are TRBV27 and TRBJ2-5, with a weak D call TRBD2 (6 bases). This CDR3 region has 14 residues. Per germline, CDR1 MNHEY and CDR2 SMNVEV (reference sequence).

This clonotype was detected many times. The J gene is TRBJ2-2, the V gene TRBV29-1, with 8 bases that match TRBD1. V shed 5 bases and J 3 bases; nucleotides not matched to a gene: 2. This CDR3 spans 13 amino acids. Germline V gene data show CDR1 as SQVTM and CDR2 as ANQGSEA. The CDR3 DNA reads as TGCAGCGTTCTGACAGGGGACACCGGGGAGCTGTTTTTT. It is translated as CSVLTGDTGELFF.

In its sample, this clonotype was seen many times. The chain couples TRBV5-1 to TRBJ2-7; no clear D gene. The germline CDR1 and CDR2 sequences are SGHRS and YFSETQ. This CDR3 is built from 16 residues. The V gene lost 2 bases and the J gene lost 4 bases, with 19 bases spanning the gap. This CDR3 is CASSLATQGVRYEQYF. The CDR3, as DNA: TGCGCCAGCAGCTTAGCGACTCAAGGAGTTCGGTACGAGCAGTACTTC.

This clonotype showed up many times. The rearrangement joins TRBV27 to TRBJ1-1, with D uncertain. CDR1 is MNHEY and CDR2 is SMNVEV in the germline V gene (reference sequence). V was cut by 5 bases and J by 0 bases, with 10 bases left in between. The CDR3 totals 14 residues. The CDR3 region has the DNA TGTGCCAGCAGTCACGGTTCGCTGAACACTGAAGCTTTCTTT. Its protein is CASSHGSLNTEAFF.

This clonotype was observed at least ten times. The chain couples TRBV4-2 to TRBJ1-1; 8 positions match TRBD1. The V gene end was trimmed by 4 bases and the J gene end by 5 bases; junction bases not matched to a gene: 9. CDR1 is LGHNA, CDR2 YNFKEQ, per germline. CDR3 size: 15 residues. CDR3 amino acids: CASSPTGVDSTEAFF. CDR3 DNA: TGTGCCAGCAGCCCGACAGGGGTTGATAGTACTGAAGCTTTCTTT.

The V call is TRBV13, the J call TRBJ2-5; a possible D gene is TRBD2 (5 bases). The CDR3 has 14 amino acids. Looked up from germline, CDR1 is PRHDT and CDR2 is FYEKMQ (reference sequence). V was cut by 3 bases and J by 5 bases, with 13 bases left in between. The CDR3 region is CASSLDSAGETQYF. The CDR3 DNA reads TGTGCCAGCAGCTTGGATAGCGCTGGGGAGACCCAGTACTTC.

This clonotype was seen at least ten times. The rearrangement uses TRBV27 and TRBJ2-1; 14 positions match TRBD2. Germline assignment: CDR1 MNHEY and CDR2 SMNVEV (reference sequence). V was pared by 7 bases and J by 4 bases, with 9 bases of the junction left unmatched. There are 17 residues in the CDR3. The CDR3 loop is CASTSPGLAGVYNEQFF. CDR3 sequence (DNA): TGTGCCAGCACATCGCCGGGACTAGCGGGAGTTTACAATGAGCAGTTCTTC.

This clonotype was observed many times. The chain recombines TRBV9 with TRBJ2-2; D perhaps matches TRBD1 (6 bases). V lost 4 bases and J 1 base, leaving 11 bases between the germline ends. The CDR3 loop spans 15 amino acids. The germline V gene encodes CDR1 SGDLS and CDR2 YYNGEE. In DNA, the CDR3 is TGTGCCAGCAGCTCCGGGACACAGAACACCGGGGAGCTGTTTTTT. Translated, it gives CASSSGTQNTGELFF.

This rearrangement joins TRBV7-8 to TRBJ2-2; D unresolved. The ends were cut back, 5 bases at V and 7 bases at J, with 11 bases in the middle. The V gene's germline CDR1 is SGHVS and CDR2 FQNEAQ. This CDR3 contains 13 residues. Here the CDR3 DNA reads TGTGCCAGCAGCCGGACGGCTAGCGGGGAGCTGTTTTTT. Residues: CASSRTASGELFF.

This clonotype appeared a few times. This sequence joins TRBV27 and TRBJ2-5; either TRBD1 or TRBD2 may supply D (5 bases each). The V end was cut by 4 bases, the J end by 4 bases, with 10 bases between. Germline V gives CDR1 MNHEY, CDR2 SMNVEV (reference sequence). There are 13 residues in the CDR3. The CDR3, as DNA: TGTGCCAGCAGTTGGGACGCCGGAGAGACCCAGTACTTC. Protein product: CASSWDAGETQYF.

This clonotype was seen ten or more times. The V call is TRBV29-1, the J call TRBJ1-1; 7 nucleotides agree with TRBD1. Germline CDR1 reads SQVTM; CDR2 reads ANQGSEA. The V segment lost 6 bases and the J segment 6 bases; nucleotides outside the gene matches: 7. The CDR3 runs 12 residues. The CDR3: CSVRDTGAEAFF. In DNA, the CDR3 is TGCAGCGTGCGGGACACAGGGGCTGAAGCTTTCTTT.

V usage is TRBV28 and J usage is TRBJ1-2, with a tentative D call TRBD1 (5 bases). Trimming left V 5 bases short and J 4 bases short, with 11 bases between. Germline V gene lookup returns CDR1 MDHEN and CDR2 SYDVKM. The CDR3 is 13 residues long. The CDR3, as DNA: TGTGCCAGCAGTCGACAGAGTTCCTATGGCTACACCTTC. It codes for CASSRQSSYGYTF.

This clonotype was seen ten or more times. This rearrangement joins TRBV10-1 to TRBJ2-3, with a weak D call TRBD2 (6 bases). The germline V gene has CDR1 WNHNN and CDR2 SYGVQD (reference sequence). The germline V and J ends were trimmed by 2 bases and 5 bases, with 14 bases remaining between them. The CDR3 runs 15 residues. CDR3 DNA sequence: TGCGCCAGCAGTGAGCGGGGAGGTGATGAAGATACGCAGTATTTT. Translation gives CASSERGGDEDTQYF.

The V gene is TRBV14, the J gene TRBJ1-6; 9 bases fit TRBD1. V shed 4 bases and J 8 bases; nucleotides not matched to a gene: 6. Germline V gene sequence: CDR1 SGHDN, CDR2 FVKESK. The CDR3 sequence is 15 residues long. CDR3 DNA: TGTGCCAGCAGCCGGACAGGGGCGTATGATTCACCCCTCCACTTT. Amino acid sequence: CASSRTGAYDSPLHF.

This chain uses TRBV29-1 with TRBJ2-2; 7 bases map to TRBD1. V trimming: 1 base; J trimming: 6 bases; junction bases outside the gene matches: 11. The CDR3 contains 16 residues. Germline V lookup: CDR1 SQVTM, CDR2 ANQGSEA. CDR3 bases: TGCAGCGTTGAAGCACTGGACAGGAGCGCGGCCGGGGAGCTGTTTTTT. Amino acids: CSVEALDRSAAGELFF.

Ten or more counts support this clonotype. The rearrangement links TRBV13 to TRBJ1-1; D gene unclear. Germline values: CDR1 PRHDT, CDR2 FYEKMQ (reference sequence). Trimming cost V 4 bases and J 0 bases, with 15 bases left between them. The CDR3 has 16 amino acids. CDR3 DNA sequence: TGTGCCAGCAGCTATTTTCCCACACCGATGAACACTGAAGCTTTCTTT. This encodes CASSYFPTPMNTEAFF.

This clonotype was seen repeatedly, ten times or more. This chain uses TRBV29-1 with TRBJ2-7; tentatively, D is TRBD1 or TRBD2 (5 bases each). V was shortened by 0 bases and J by 4 bases, with 16 bases between the two germline ends. CDR3 length equals 15 residues. Germline lookup yields CDR1 SQVTM and CDR2 ANQGSEA. The CDR3 loop is CSVEDRGAGPYEQYF. The CDR3 coding sequence is TGCAGCGTTGAAGATCGAGGGGCGGGCCCTTACGAGCAGTACTTC.

This clonotype was counted many times. J is TRBJ2-2 and V is TRBV25-1; weak D call: TRBD2 (7 bases). Germline CDR1 MGHDK, CDR2 SYGVNS. The CDR3 covers 16 residues. Trimming pared 3 bases from V and 1 base from J, leaving 12 bases between. The CDR3 bases are TGTGCCAGCAGTGATGGGAGGGGGGGGAACACCGGGGAGCTGTTTTTT. Encoded protein: CASSDGRGGNTGELFF.

This clonotype was observed at least ten times. The chain employs TRBV7-8 and TRBJ1-5, with no clear D. Deletions cut 5 bases from V and 3 bases from J, with 20 bases between. The V gene's germline CDR1 is SGHVS and CDR2 FQNEAQ. The CDR3 is 17 residues long. In nucleotides, the CDR3 is TGTGCCAGCAGCACCCCTCAGGCTCCCTTCACCAATCAGCCCCAGCATTTT. It codes for CASSTPQAPFTNQPQHF.